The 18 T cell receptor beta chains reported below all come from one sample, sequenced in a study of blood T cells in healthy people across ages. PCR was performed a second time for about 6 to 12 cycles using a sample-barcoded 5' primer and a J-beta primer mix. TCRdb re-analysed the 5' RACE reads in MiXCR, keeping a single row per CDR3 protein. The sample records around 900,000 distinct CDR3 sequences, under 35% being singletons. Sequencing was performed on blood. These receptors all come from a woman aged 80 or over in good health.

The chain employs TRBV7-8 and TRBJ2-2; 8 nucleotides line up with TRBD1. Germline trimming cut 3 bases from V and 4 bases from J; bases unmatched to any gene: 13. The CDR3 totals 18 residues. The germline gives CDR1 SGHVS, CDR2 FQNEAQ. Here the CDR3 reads CASSFHMDRVKTTGELFF. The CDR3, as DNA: TGTGCCAGCAGCTTCCATATGGACAGGGTAAAGACCACCGGGGAGCTGTTTTTT.

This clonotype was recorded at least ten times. Written as DNA, the CDR3 is TGCGCCAGCAGCTTAAATGGGGGTTCCAAAAACATTCAGTACTTC. Protein sequence: CASSLNGGSKNIQYF. The chain employs TRBV5-1 and TRBJ2-4; tentatively, D is TRBD1 or TRBD2 (5 bases each). V was shortened by 2 bases and J by 2 bases, with 11 bases between the two germline ends. This CDR3 has 15 amino acids. In germline, CDR1 is SGHRS, CDR2 YFSETQ.

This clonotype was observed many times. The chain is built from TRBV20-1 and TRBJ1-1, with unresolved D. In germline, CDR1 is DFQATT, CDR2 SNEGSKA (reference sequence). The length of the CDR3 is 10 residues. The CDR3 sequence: CNRRYTEAFF. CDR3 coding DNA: TGCAATCGGCGGTACACTGAAGCTTTCTTT.

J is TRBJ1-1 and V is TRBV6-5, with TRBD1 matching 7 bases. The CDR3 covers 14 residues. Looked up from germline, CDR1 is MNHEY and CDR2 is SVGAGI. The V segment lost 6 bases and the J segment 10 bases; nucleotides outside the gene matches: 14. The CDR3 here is CASSPSSRGSAAFF. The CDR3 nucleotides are TGTGCCAGCAGCCCTTCTTCCAGGGGGAGTGCAGCTTTCTTT.

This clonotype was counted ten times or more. Here the CDR3 DNA reads TGTGCCAGCAGCCCGGATCCAGGGTCCTATGGCTACACCTTC. Translating it yields CASSPDPGSYGYTF. This sequence joins TRBV7-2 and TRBJ1-2; perhaps TRBD1 as D (5 bases). V was pared by 5 bases and J by 4 bases, with 14 bases between. The CDR3 extends over 14 amino acids. Germline loops: CDR1 SGHTA, CDR2 FQGNSA.

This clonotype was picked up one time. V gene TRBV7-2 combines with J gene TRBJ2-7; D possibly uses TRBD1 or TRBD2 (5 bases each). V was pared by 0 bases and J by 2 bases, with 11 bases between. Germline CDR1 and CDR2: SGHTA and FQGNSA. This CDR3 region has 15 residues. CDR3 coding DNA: TGTGCCAGCAGCTTAGCGCGTCCGGGACCCTACGAGCAGTACTTC. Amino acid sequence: CASSLARPGPYEQYF. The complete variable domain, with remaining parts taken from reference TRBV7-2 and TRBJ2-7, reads GAGVSQSPSNKVTEKGKDVELRCDPISGHTALYWYRQSLGQGLEFLIYFQGNSAPDKSGLPSDRFSAERTGGSVSTLTIQRTQQEDSAVYLCASSLARPGPYEQYFGPGTRLTVT.

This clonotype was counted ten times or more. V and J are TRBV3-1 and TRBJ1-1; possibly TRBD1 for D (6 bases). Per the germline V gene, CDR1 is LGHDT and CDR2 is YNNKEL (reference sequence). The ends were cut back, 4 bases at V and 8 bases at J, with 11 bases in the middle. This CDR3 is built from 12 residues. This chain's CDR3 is CASSLVGGEAFF. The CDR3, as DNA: TGTGCCAGCAGCCTGGTGGGGGGCGAAGCTTTCTTT.

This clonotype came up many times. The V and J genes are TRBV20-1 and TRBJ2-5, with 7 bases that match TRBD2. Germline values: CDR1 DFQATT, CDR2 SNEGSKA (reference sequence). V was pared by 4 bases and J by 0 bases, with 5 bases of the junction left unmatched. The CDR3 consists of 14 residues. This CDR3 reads CSANGGTYQETQYF. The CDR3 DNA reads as TGCAGTGCTAACGGGGGGACGTACCAAGAGACCCAGTACTTC.

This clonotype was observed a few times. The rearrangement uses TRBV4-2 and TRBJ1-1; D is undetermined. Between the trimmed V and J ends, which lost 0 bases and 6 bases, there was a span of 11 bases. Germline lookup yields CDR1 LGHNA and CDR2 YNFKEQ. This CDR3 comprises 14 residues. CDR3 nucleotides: TGTGCCAGCAGCCAAGATGAGCGGTCCCCTGAAGCTTTCTTT. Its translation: CASSQDERSPEAFF.

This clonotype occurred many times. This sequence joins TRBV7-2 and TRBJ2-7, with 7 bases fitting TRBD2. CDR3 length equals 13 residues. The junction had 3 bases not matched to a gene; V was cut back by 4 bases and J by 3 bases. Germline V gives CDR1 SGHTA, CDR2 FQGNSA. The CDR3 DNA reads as TGTGCCAGCAGCTCGGCTAGCGGCTACGAGCAGTACTTC. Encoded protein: CASSSASGYEQYF. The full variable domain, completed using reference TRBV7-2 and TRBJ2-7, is GAGVSQSPSNKVTEKGKDVELRCDPISGHTALYWYRQSLGQGLEFLIYFQGNSAPDKSGLPSDRFSAERTGGSVSTLTIQRTQQEDSAVYLCASSSASGYEQYFGPGTRLTVT.

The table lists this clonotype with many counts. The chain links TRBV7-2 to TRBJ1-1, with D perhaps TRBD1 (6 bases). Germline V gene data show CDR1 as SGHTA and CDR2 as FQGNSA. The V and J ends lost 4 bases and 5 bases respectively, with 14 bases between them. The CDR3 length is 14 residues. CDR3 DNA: TGTGCCAGCAGCTCACAGGGAAGAGGAACTGAAGCTTTCTTT. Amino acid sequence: CASSSQGRGTEAFF.

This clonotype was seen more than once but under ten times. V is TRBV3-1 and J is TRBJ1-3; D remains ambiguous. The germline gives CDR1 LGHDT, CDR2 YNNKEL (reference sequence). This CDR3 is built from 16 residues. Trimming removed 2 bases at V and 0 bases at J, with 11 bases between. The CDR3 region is CASSQSAGISGNTIYF. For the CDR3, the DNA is TGTGCCAGCAGCCAATCAGCAGGAATCTCTGGAAACACCATATATTTT.

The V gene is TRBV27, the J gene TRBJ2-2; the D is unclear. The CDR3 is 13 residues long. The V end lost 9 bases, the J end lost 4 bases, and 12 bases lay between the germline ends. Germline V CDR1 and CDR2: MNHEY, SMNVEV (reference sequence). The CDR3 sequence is CASNPRATGELFF. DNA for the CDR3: TGTGCCAGTAACCCAAGGGCCACCGGGGAGCTGTTTTTT.

In DNA, the CDR3 is TGCAGCACCCGGGAGTCGAACACTGAAGCTTTCTTT. Translating it yields CSTRESNTEAFF. This chain links TRBV29-1 with TRBJ1-1, with D hard to call. CDR1 is SQVTM and CDR2 is ANQGSEA in the germline V gene. Trimming left V 8 bases short and J 1 base short, with 11 bases between. The CDR3 totals 12 residues.

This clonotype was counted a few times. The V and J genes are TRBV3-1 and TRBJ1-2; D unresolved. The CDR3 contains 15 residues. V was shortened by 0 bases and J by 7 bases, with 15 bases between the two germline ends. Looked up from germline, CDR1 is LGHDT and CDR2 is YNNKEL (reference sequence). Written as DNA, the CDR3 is TGTGCCAGCAGCCAAGATATAAGCCCTATCGGTGGCTACACCTTC. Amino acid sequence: CASSQDISPIGGYTF.

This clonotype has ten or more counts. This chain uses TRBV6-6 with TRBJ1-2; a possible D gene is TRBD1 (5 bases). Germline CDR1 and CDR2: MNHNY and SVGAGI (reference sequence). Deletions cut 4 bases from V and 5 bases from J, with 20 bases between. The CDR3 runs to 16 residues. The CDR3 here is CASSSPTRGRNYGYTF. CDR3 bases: TGTGCCAGCAGTTCTCCGACGAGGGGCAGGAATTATGGCTACACCTTC.

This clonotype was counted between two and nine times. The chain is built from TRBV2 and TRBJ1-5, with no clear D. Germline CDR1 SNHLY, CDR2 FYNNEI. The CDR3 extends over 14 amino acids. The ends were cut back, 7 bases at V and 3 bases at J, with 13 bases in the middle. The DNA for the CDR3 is TGTGCCAGCACTAAGGGAGGATTCAATCAGCCCCAGCATTTT. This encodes CASTKGGFNQPQHF. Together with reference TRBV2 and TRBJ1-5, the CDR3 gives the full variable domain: EPEVTQTPSHQVTQMGQEVILRCVPISNHLYFYWYRQILGQKVEFLVSFYNNEISEKSEIFDDQFSVERPDGSNFTLKIRSTKLEDSAMYFCASTKGGFNQPQHFGDGTRLSIL.

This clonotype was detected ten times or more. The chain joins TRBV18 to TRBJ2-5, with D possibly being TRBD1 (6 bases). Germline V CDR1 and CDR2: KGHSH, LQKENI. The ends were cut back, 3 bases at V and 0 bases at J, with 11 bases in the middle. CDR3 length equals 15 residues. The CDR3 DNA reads TGTGCCAGCTCACCCCCTAACAGGGACCAAGAGACCCAGTACTTC. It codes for CASSPPNRDQETQYF.